The sequence of this T cell receptor beta chain was determined in a study of T cell responses to AZD1222 COVID-19 vaccine. V dropped 5 bases and J dropped 3 bases, with 14 bases sitting between them. The CDR3 sequence is 15 residues long. Looked up from germline, CDR1 is LNHNV and CDR2 is YYDKDF (reference sequence). The study pooled second doses at about 4 or about 12 weeks. Only in-frame clones appear in the TCRdb table, and some are missing; sequencing was by immunoSEQ multiplex PCR. The sample has more than 150,000 clones; roughly nine tenths are singletons. The receptor comes from an adult who received the AZD1222 COVID-19 vaccine. The specimen comprised peripheral blood, sampled 28 days after the second AZD1222 dose. This sequence joins TRBV15 and TRBJ1-5; no clear D gene. This CDR3 is CATSPEGSFNQPQHF. The CDR3 DNA follows: TGTGCCACCAGCCCCGAAGGGTCGTTCAATCAGCCCCAGCATTTT.